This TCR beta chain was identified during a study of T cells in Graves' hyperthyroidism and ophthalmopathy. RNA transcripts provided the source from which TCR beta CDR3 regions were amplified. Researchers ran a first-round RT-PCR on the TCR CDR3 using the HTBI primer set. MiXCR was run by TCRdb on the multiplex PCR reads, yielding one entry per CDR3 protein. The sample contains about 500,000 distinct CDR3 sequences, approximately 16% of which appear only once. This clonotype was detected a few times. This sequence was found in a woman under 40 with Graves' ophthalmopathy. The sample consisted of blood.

DNA for the CDR3: TGTGCCAGCAGTTTATTAGGGCTAGCGGGAGATGAGCAGTTCTTC. Translation gives CASSLLGLAGDEQFF. The chain couples TRBV28 to TRBJ2-1, with 10 positions matching TRBD2. Trimming removed 1 base from V and 8 bases from J; junction bases left unmatched: 5. Germline V CDR1 and CDR2: MDHEN, SYDVKM. The CDR3 has 15 amino acids.